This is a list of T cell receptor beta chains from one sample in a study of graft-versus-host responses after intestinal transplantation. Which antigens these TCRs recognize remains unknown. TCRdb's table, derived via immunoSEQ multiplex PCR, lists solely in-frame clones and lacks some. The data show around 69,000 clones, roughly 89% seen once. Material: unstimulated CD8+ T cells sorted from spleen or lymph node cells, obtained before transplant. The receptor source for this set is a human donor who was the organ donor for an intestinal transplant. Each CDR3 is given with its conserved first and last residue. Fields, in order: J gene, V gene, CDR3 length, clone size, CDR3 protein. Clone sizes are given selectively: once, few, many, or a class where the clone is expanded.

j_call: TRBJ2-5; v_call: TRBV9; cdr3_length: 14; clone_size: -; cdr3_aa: CASSLGLVGETQYF
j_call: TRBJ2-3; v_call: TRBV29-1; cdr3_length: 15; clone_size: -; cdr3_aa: CSVDGGRGQADTQYF
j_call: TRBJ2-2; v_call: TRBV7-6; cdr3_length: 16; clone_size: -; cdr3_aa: CASSLARGPNTGELFF
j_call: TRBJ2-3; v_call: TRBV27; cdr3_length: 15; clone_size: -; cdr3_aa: CASSFAGGASDTQYF
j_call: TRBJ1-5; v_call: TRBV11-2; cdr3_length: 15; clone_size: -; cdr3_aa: CASSTGQGFLQPQHF
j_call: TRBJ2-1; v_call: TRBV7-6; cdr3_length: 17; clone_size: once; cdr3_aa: CASSLVGGGNSYNEQFF
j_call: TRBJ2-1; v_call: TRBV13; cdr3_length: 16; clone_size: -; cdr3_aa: CASSPPTGVSYNEQFF
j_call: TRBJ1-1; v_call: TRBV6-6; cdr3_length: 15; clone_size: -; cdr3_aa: CASSYNQGMNTEAFF
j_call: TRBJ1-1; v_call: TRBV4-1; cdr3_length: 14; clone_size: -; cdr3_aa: CASSQDVVNTEAFF
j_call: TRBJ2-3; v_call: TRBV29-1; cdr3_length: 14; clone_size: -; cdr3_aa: CSVEDGESTDTQYF
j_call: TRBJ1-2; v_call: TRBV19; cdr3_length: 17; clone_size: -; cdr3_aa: CASSIYRGSMEDYGYTF
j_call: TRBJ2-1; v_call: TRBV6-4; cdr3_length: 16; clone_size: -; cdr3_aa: CASSPDDSSSYNEQFF
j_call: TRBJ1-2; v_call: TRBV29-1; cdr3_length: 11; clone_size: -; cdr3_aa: CSVAAGAGYTF
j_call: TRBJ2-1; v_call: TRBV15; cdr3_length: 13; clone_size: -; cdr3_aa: CATSPRLYNEQFF
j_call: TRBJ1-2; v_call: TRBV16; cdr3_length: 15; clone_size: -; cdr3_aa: CASSQSARGDYGYTF
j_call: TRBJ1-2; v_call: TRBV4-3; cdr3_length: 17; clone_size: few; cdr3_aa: CASSPTRTGTGEHGYTF
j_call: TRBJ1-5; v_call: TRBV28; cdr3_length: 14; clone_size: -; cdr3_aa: CASSNRGSNQPQHF
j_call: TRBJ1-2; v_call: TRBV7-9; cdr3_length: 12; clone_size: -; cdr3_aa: CASSDQGGGYTF
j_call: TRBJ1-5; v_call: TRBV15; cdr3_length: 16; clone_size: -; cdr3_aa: CATSSQQRAGNQPQHF
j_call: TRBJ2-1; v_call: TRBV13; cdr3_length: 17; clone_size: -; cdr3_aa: CASSLAGGSGSYNEQFF
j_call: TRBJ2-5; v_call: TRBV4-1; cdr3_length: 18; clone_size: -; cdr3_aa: CASSQDKGFRDRGETQYF
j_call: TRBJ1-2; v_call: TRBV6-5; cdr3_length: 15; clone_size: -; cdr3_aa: CASSYSSVLSYGYTF
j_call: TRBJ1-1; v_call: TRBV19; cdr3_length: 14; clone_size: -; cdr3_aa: CASSDRDSRTEAFF
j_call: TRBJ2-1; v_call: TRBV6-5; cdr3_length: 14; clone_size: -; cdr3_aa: CASCEGTSYNEQFF
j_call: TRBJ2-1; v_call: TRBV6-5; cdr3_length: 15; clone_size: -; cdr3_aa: CASSIGPGEYNEQFF
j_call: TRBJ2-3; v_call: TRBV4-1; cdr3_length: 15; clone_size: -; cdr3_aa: CASSQEGRGADTQYF
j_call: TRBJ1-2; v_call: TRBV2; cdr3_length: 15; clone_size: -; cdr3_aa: CASSKRQGTVDGYTF
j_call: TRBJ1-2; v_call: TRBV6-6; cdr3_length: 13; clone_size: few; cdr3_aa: CASSTLAAYGYTF
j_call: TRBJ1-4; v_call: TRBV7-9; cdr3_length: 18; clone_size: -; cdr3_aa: CASSFTYGKYATNEKLFF
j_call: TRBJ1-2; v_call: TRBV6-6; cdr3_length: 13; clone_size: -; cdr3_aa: CASSPSDMGGYTF
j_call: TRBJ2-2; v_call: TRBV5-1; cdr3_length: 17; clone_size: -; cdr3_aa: CASSPRTSGGGTGELFF
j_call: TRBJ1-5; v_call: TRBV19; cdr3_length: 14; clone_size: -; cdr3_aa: CASSPDYSNQPQHF
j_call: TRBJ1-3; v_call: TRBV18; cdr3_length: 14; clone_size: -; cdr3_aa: CASSRQGNGHTIYF
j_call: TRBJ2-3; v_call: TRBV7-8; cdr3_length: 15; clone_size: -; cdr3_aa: CASRGEGKSTDTQYF
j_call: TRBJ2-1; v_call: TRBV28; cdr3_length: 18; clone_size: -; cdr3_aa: CASSLNVGLSSSYNEQFF
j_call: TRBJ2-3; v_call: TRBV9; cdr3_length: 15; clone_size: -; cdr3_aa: CASSGSGGGADTQYF
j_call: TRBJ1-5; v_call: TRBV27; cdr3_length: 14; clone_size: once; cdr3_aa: CASSSFTGGEPQHF
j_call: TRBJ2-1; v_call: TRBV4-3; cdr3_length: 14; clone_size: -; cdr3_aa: CASSQDPETNEQFF
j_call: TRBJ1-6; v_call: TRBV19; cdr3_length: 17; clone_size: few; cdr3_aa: CASSTETDRSYNSPLHF
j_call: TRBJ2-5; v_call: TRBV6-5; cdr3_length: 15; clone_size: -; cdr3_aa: CASGGTGGIQETQYF
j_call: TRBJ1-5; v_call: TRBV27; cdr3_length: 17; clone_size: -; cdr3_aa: CASSLSGAERSNQPQHF
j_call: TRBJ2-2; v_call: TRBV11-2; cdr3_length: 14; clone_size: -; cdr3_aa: CASSPDGSFWELFF
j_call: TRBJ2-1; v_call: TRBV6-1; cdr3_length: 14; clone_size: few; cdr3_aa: CASSESGGYNEQFF
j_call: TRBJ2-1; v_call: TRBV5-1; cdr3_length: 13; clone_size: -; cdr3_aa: CASRKGVGNEQFF
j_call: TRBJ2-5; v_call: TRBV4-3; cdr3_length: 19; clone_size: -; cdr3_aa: CASSQERLAGGPEWETQYF
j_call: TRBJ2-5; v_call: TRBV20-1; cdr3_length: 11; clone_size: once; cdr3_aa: CSARPVETQYF
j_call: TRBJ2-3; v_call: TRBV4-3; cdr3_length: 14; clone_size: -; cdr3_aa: CASSQASPADTQYF
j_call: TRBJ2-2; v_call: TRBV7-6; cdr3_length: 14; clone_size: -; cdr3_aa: CASSLDGNTGELFF
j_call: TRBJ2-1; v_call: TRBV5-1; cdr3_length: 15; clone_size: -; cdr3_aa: CASSLTTGGHNEQFF
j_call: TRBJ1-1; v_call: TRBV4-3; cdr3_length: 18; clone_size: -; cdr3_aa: CASSHLRTGRDRGTEAFF
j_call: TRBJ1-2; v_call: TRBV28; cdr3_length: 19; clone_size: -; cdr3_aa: CASSSPGQGAESLSYGYTF